This T cell receptor (beta chain) is drawn from a study of T cells in Graves' hyperthyroidism and ophthalmopathy. The CDR3 totals 13 residues. Germline V gives CDR1 SEHNR, CDR2 FQNEAQ (reference sequence). About this clonotype: Its specificity is not known. A read error may account for a junction end that differs from germline.

General study points: Most expanded thyroid clonotypes above 0.001 also appeared in blood. Model-based prediction identified ophthalmopathy a median 6.5 months prior to its onset.

TCR beta CDR3 sequences were amplified from RNA transcripts. HTBI primers were used for first-round RT-PCR of the TCR CDR3. TCRdb itself ran the multiplex PCR reads through MiXCR, one entry per CDR3 protein. The table lists hundreds of thousands of distinct CDR3 sequences, 45% of them singletons, with less than 8.5% in the top ten. The rearrangement links TRBV7-9 to TRBJ1-5; TRBD1 is a possible D gene (6 bases). The receptor's source is an adult man with Graves' disease, either hyperthyroidism or ophthalmopathy (not recorded which). Sequenced material: peripheral blood or thyroid tissue (not recorded which). This chain's CDR3 is CASRVTSGDTGGF. In DNA, the CDR3 is TGTGCCAGCAGAGTGACTAGCGGGGACACCGGGGGTTTT.